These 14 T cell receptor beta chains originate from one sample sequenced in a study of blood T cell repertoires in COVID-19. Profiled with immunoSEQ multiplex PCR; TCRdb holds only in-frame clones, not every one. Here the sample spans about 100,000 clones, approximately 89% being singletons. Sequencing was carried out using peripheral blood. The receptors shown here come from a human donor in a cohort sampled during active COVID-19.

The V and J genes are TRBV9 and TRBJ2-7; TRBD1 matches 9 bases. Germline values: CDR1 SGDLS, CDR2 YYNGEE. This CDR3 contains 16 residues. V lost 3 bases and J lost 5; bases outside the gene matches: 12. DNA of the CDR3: TGTGCCAGCAGCGCCTCTGGAACAGGGGGCAGGAACGAGCAGTACTTC. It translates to CASSASGTGGRNEQYF.

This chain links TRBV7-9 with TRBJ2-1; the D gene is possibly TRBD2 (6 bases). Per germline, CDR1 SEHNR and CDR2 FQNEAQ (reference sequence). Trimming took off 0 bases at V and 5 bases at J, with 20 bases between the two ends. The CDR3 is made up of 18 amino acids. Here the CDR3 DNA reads TGTGCCAGCAGCTTAGCCCTTAGTTCTTTGGAGGGCCACAATGAGCAGTTCTTC. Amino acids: CASSLALSSLEGHNEQFF.

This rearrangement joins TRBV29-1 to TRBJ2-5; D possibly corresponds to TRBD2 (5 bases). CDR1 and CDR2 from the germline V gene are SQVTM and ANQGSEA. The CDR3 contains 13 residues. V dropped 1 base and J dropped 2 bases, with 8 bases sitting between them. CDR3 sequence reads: CSVEAGDQETQYF. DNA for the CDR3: TGCAGCGTTGAAGCCGGGGATCAAGAGACCCAGTACTTC.

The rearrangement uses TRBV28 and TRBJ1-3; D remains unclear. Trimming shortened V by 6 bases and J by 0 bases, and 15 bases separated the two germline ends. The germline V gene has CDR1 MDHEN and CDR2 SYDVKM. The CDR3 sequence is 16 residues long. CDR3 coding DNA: TGTGCCAGCAGGAGACACTCGTCACACTCTGGAAACACCATATATTTT. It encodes CASRRHSSHSGNTIYF.

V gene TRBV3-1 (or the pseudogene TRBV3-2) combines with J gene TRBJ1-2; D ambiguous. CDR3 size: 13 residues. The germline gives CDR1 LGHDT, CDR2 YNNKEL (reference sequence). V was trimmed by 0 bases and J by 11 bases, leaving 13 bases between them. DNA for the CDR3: TGTGCCAGCAGCCAAGATCAGTTAAGTTGGTACACCTTC. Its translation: CASSQDQLSWYTF.

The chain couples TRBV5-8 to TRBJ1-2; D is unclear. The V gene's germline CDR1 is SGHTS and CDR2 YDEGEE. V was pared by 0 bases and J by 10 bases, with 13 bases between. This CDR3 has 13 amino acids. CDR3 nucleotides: TGTGCCAGCAGCTTGGAGGCGAGAGGCAACTACACCTTC. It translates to CASSLEARGNYTF.

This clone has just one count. CDR3: CASSTRFSPLHF. The CDR3 DNA follows: TGTGCCAGCAGCACCCGTTTCAGTCCCCTCCACTTT. The V call is TRBV9, the J call TRBJ1-6, with unresolved D. Per germline, CDR1 SGDLS and CDR2 YYNGEE. The CDR3 loop spans 12 amino acids. V was trimmed by 4 bases and J by 13 bases, leaving 12 bases between them.

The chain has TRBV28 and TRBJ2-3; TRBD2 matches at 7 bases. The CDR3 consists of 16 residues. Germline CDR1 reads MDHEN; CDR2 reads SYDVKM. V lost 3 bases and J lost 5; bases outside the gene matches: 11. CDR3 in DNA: TGTGCCAGCAGTTTCATCCCGGGAGGCGTTGAAGATACGCAGTATTTT. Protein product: CASSFIPGGVEDTQYF.

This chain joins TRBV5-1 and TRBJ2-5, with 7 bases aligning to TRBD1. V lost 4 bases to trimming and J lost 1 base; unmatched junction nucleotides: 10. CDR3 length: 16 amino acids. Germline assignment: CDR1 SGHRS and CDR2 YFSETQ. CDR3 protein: CASSPFTGEIQETQYF. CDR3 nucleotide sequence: TGCGCCAGCAGCCCCTTTACAGGGGAAATCCAAGAGACCCAGTACTTC.

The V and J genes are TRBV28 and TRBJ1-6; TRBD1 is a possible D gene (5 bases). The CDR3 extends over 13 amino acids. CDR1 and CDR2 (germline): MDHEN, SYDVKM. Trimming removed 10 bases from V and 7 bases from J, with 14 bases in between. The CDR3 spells CAIWGRINSPLHF. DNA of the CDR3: TGTGCCATCTGGGGGAGGATCAATTCACCCCTCCACTTT.

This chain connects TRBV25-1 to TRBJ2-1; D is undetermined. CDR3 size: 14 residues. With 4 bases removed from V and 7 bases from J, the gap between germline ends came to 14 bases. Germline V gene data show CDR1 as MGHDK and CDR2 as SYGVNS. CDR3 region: CASSGHPVWNEQFF. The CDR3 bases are TGTGCCAGCAGTGGGCACCCCGTTTGGAATGAGCAGTTCTTC.

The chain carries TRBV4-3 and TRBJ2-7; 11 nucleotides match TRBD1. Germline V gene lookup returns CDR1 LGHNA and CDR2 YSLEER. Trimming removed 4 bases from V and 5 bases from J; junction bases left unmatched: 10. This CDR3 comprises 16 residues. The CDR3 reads CASSPQGTGGGNEQYF. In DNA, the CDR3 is TGCGCCAGCAGCCCGCAAGGGACAGGGGGGGGGAACGAGCAGTACTTC.

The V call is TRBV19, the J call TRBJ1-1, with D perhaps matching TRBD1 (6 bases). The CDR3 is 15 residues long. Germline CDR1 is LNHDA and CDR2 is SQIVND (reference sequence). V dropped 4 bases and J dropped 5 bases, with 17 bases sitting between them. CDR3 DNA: TGTGCCAGTAGTAGCCGAGGGGGAAGAAGGACTGAAGCTTTCTTT. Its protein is CASSSRGGRRTEAFF.

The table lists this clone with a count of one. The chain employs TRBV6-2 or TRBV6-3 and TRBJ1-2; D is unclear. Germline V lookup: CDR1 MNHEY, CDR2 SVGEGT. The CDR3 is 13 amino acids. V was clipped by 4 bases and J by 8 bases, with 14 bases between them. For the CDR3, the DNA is TGTGCCAGCAGTTCTCTCTTAACTAGGGGCTACACCTTC. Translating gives CASSSLLTRGYTF.